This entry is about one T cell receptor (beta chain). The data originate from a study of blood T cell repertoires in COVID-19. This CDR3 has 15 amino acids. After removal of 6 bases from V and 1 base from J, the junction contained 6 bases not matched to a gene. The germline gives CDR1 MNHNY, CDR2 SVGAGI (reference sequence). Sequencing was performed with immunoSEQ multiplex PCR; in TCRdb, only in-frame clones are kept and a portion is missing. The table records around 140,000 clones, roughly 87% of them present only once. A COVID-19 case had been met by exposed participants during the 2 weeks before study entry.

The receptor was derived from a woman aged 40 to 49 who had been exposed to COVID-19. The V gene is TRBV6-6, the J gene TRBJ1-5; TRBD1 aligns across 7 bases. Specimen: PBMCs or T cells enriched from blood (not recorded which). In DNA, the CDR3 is TGTGCCAGCAGCCGCCCGACAGGGAGCAATCAGCCCCAGCATTTT. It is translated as CASSRPTGSNQPQHF.